Below, 27 T cell receptor beta chains from the same sample are listed, as sequenced in a study of tumor and adjacent non-tumor tissue in lung cancer. RNA was extracted from bulk tissue without any cell sorting. TCRbeta libraries were built with three rounds of nested PCR, modified from ARM-PCR. MiXCR, applied by TCRdb to the multiplex PCR reads, yields one record per CDR3 protein. The sample records approximately 110,000 distinct CDR3 sequences, around 80% being singletons. Sample: lung tumor tissue. The receptor source for this set is an older woman with non-small cell lung cancer.

Notes on this clonotype: This may come from a read error, since a much larger clone is one base off. The J gene is TRBJ1-3, the V gene TRBV4-3; the D is unclear. Per germline, CDR1 LGHNA and CDR2 YSLEER. Trimming shortened V by 0 bases and J by 3 bases, and 12 bases separated the two germline ends. CDR3 length: 16 amino acids. The CDR3, as DNA: TGCGCCAGCAGCCAAGATAGAGACACCTATGGAAACACCATATATTTT. Translating it yields CASSQDRDTYGNTIYF.

A word on this clonotype: This may stem from a read error, because a much larger clone lies one nucleotide away. The genes are TRBV28 and TRBJ2-7; either TRBD1 or TRBD2 may fit D (6 bases each). The V gene's germline CDR1 is MDHEN and CDR2 SYDVKM. This CDR3 has 14 residues. This CDR3 reads CASSTPGGGYEQNF. The CDR3 DNA reads TGTGCCAGCAGTACACCCGGGGGCGGATACGAGCAGAACTTC.

In regard to this clonotype: Possible read error: a much larger clone is one base away. The chain joins TRBV4-2 to TRBJ1-1, with TRBD1 identical over 7 bases. The germline V gene encodes CDR1 LGHNA and CDR2 YNFKEQ. The CDR3 is 15 amino acids. CDR3 sequence: CASSPMTGKNTDAFF. As DNA, the CDR3 is TGTGCCAGCAGCCCGATGACAGGGAAGAACACTGACGCTTTCTTT.

A remark on this clonotype: This CDR3 is missing its conserved last phenylalanine or tryptophan, likely due to a read error. Because the CDR3's place on the DNA is in doubt, the DNA is left out and the CDR3 is given as listed by TCRdb. The chain recombines TRBV6-2 or TRBV6-3 with TRBJ2-2. The CDR3 is 17 residues long, counting both termini. Germline V gene sequence: CDR1 MNHEY, CDR2 SVGEGT. The CDR3 region is CASSYTQQRANTGELSI.

Of note for this clonotype: At one boundary the junction diverges from the germline segment, which might be a read error. The CDR3 bases are TGTGCCAGCAGTTTAGTATCCGGGGACGGCGGGGAGCTGTTTTTT. Its protein is CASSLVSGDGGELFF. V usage is TRBV11-3 and J usage is TRBJ2-2, with D perhaps being TRBD1 or TRBD2 (5 bases each). The germline V gene encodes CDR1 SGHNT and CDR2 YENEEA. This CDR3 spans 15 amino acids.

Comments on this clonotype: Compared with germline, one end of the junction differs, possibly owing to a read error. The V and J genes are TRBV29-1 and TRBJ2-7, with 8 bases aligning to TRBD1. The CDR3 loop spans 14 amino acids. The germline V gene encodes CDR1 SQVTM and CDR2 ANQGSEA. The CDR3, as DNA: TGCAGTGTTGCTGGAGGGGACAGGTTCTACGAGCAGTACTTC. Amino acids: CSVAGGDRFYEQYF.

This clonotype was observed a single time. The chain couples TRBV4-3 to TRBJ1-2, with D perhaps TRBD1 (5 bases). The CDR3 sequence is 16 residues long. V was shortened by 5 bases and J by 10 bases, with 26 bases between the two germline ends. Germline V gene sequence: CDR1 LGHNA, CDR2 YSLEER. In DNA form, the CDR3 reads TGCGCCAGCAGCTCTTCAGCCGGGACCTCAAAGGGTGTCTACACCTTC. Translated, it gives CASSSSAGTSKGVYTF.

This clonotype was found many times. The chain is built from TRBV11-2 and TRBJ2-7; the D gene is possibly TRBD2 (6 bases). Between the trimmed V and J ends, which lost 3 bases and 4 bases, there was a span of 16 bases. Germline V gene data show CDR1 as SGHAT and CDR2 as FQNNGV. There are 15 residues in the CDR3. Here the CDR3 reads CASSFGLAGGYEQYF. The CDR3 nucleotides are TGTGCCAGCAGCTTCGGACTCGCCGGAGGGTACGAGCAGTACTTC. Together with reference TRBV11-2 and TRBJ2-7, the CDR3 gives the full variable domain: EAGVAQSPRYKIIEKRQSVAFWCNPISGHATLYWYQQILGQGPKLLIQFQNNGVVDDSQLPKDRFSAERLKGVDSTLKIQPAKLEDSAVYLCASSFGLAGGYEQYFGPGTRLTVT.

The J gene is TRBJ2-1, the V gene TRBV29-1; perhaps TRBD2 as D (5 bases). The CDR3 has 15 residues. CDR1 is SQVTM, CDR2 ANQGSEA, per germline. Trimming pared 8 bases from V and 15 bases from J, leaving 32 bases between. The CDR3 loop is CSLMGQWESYNEWFF. The CDR3 DNA sequence: TGCAGCCTCATGGGTCAGTGGGAGTCCTACAATGAGTGGTTCTTC.

For this clonotype: A much larger clonotype is one base distant, so this may be a read error. The rearrangement uses TRBV12-3 or TRBV12-4 and TRBJ2-2; D gene uncertain. The CDR3 consists of 14 residues. The CDR3 coding sequence is TGTGCCAGCAGATTAGTTGCGAGCACCGGGGAGCTGTTTTTT. Translated, it gives CASRLVASTGELFF.

In the case of this clonotype: Because it lacks the conserved phenylalanine or tryptophan at the end, this CDR3 is likely a read error. The chain uses TRBV20-1 and TRBJ2-7; D might be TRBD2 (5 bases). Trimming cost V 0 bases and J 9 bases, with 18 bases left between them. Germline CDR1 and CDR2: DFQATT and SNEGSKA (reference sequence). The CDR3 is 14 amino acids. CDR3 in DNA: TGCAGTGCTAGAGAGCGCGGGCGAAGAAACGTGCAGTACATC. It is translated as CSARERGRRNVQYI.

Of note for this clonotype: A much larger clone is a single base away; this may be a read error. The chain employs TRBV6-2 or TRBV6-3 and TRBJ1-2; no definite D call. V lost 1 base and J lost 3, with 6 bases in between. Germline CDR1 and CDR2: MNHEY and SVGEGT. This CDR3 is built from 13 residues. CDR3 nucleotides: TGTGCCAGCAGTTACTGCCAAGACTATGGCTACACCTTC. Translating gives CASSYCQDYGYTF.

The DNA for the CDR3 is TGTGCCAGCAGTTTAGATGTCCTGCTGGTGAACACTGAAGCTTTCTTT. It translates to CASSLDVLLVNTEAFF. The rearrangement uses TRBV28 and TRBJ1-1, with D hard to call. Germline loops: CDR1 MDHEN, CDR2 SYDVKM. The V and J ends lost 2 bases and 0 bases respectively, with 13 bases between them. The CDR3 totals 16 residues.

This clonotype was observed a handful of times. In nucleotides, the CDR3 is TGTGCCACTAGGGGGGGGGGCTCAGACACTGAAGCTTTCTTT. Translated: CATRGGGSDTEAFF. The chain uses TRBV10-3 and TRBJ1-1, with D maybe TRBD1 (6 bases). There are 14 residues in the CDR3. Per the germline V gene, CDR1 is ENHRY and CDR2 is SYGVKD. V gave up 10 bases and J gave up 3 bases, with 18 bases separating them.

This clonotype was seen just once. The CDR3 end shows no conserved phenylalanine or tryptophan, and so a read error is likely. V and J are TRBV11-2 and TRBJ2-3; no firm D call. Germline CDR1 SGHAT, CDR2 FQNNGV. V shed 2 bases and J shed 0 bases, with 12 bases lying between them. This CDR3 spans 16 amino acids. The DNA for the CDR3 is TGTGCCAGCAGCTTACGATCACACGTTAGCACAGATACGCAGTATTTA. It is translated as CASSLRSHVSTDTQYL.

Points on this clonotype: A much larger clone differs from this one at a single base, so this may be a read error. The chain combines TRBV6-2 or TRBV6-3 with TRBJ2-2, with TRBD2 matching 8 bases. The V gene's germline CDR1 is MNHEY and CDR2 SVGEGT. CDR3 length: 16 amino acids. The CDR3 DNA sequence: TGTGCCAGCAGTTTTTCACTAGCGGAGAACACCGGGGAGCCGTTTTTT. Encoded protein: CASSFSLAENTGEPFF.

Concerning this clonotype: A clone one base away is much larger, so this may be a read error. The conserved phenylalanine or tryptophan is not found at the CDR3 terminus, so this likely reflects a read error. The J gene is TRBJ2-1, the V gene TRBV20-1; 8 bases are shared with TRBD2. V lost 5 bases, J lost 9 bases, and 6 bases stayed unmatched. Germline values: CDR1 DFQATT, CDR2 SNEGSKA (reference sequence). This CDR3 comprises 12 residues. The CDR3 DNA reads as TGCAGTGCTGTAGCGGGACTACCTGAGCAGTTCATC. Translated: CSAVAGLPEQFI.

As concerns this clonotype: Its ends do not fully match the called genes, so a read error is possible. The V and J genes are TRBV4-2 and TRBJ1-1; TRBD1 matches 9 bases. Germline V gene sequence: CDR1 LGHNA, CDR2 YNFKEQ. CDR3 length: 16 residues. The CDR3 coding sequence is TGTGCCAGCAGGCAAGAAGGCGGGACAGGGCCCAGTGAAGCTTTCTTT. As protein: CASRQEGGTGPSEAFF.

The V and J genes are TRBV5-1 and TRBJ2-7, with 8 bases matching TRBD1. The germline V gene encodes CDR1 SGHRS and CDR2 YFSETQ. Losses at the gene ends were 5 bases for V and 4 bases for J; bases not matched to a gene: 8. The CDR3 is made up of 14 amino acids. CDR3: CASRNGQGTYEQYF. The CDR3 nucleotides are TGCGCCAGCAGAAACGGACAGGGAACATACGAGCAGTACTTC.

Notes on this clonotype: A clone one base away is much larger, so this may be a read error. This chain connects TRBV20-1 to TRBJ1-1; unclear D gene. Germline V CDR1 and CDR2: DFQATT, SNEGSKA (reference sequence). This CDR3 spans 14 amino acids. CDR3 DNA: TGCAGTGCTAGAGTCCCCGGCTTGAGGACTGAAACTTTCTTT. Translated: CSARVPGLRTETFF.

This clonotype was seen at least ten times. This rearrangement joins TRBV6-5 to TRBJ1-2, with D possibly matching TRBD1 (5 bases). This CDR3 is built from 14 residues. Trimming shortened V by 6 bases and J by 4 bases, and 15 bases separated the two germline ends. Per the germline V gene, CDR1 is MNHEY and CDR2 is SVGAGI. The CDR3 region has the DNA TGTGCCAGCAGACCCGCCCAGGGAGGCTATGGCTACACCTTC. This codes for CASRPAQGGYGYTF.

For this clonotype: Being one base from a much bigger clone, this may be a read error. This rearrangement joins TRBV6-5 to TRBJ2-3; D ambiguous. The CDR3 runs 13 residues. Germline values: CDR1 MNHEY, CDR2 SVGAGI. In nucleotides, the CDR3 is TGTGACAGCAGTGAAACCCCAGATGGAGTGCAGTATTTT. Translation: CDSSETPDGVQYF.

At least ten counts were recorded for this clonotype. V is TRBV5-4 and J is TRBJ1-5; perhaps TRBD1 as D (5 bases). V lost 0 bases, J lost 7 bases, and 11 bases lay in between. CDR1 is SGHNT, CDR2 YYREEE, per germline (reference sequence). The CDR3 length is 14 residues. The CDR3 here is CASSLEGEGQPQHF. The CDR3 nucleotides are TGTGCCAGCAGCTTGGAAGGGGAAGGACAGCCCCAGCATTTT.

Note on this clonotype: One end of the junction is discordant with germline, which a read error may explain. The rearrangement uses TRBV11-1 and TRBJ2-1; D tentatively reads TRBD1 or TRBD2 (5 bases each). Per the germline V gene, CDR1 is SGHAT and CDR2 is FQDESV (reference sequence). The CDR3 contains 13 residues. CDR3: CASSCLWGSEHFF. CDR3 nucleotides: TGTGCCAGCAGCTGCCTATGGGGGAGCGAGCATTTCTTC. The whole variable domain, remainder taken from reference TRBV11-1 and TRBJ2-1, is EAEVAQSPRYKITEKSQAVAFWCDPISGHATLYWYRQILGQGPELLVQFQDESVVDDSQLPKDRFSAERLKGVDSTLKIQPAELGDSAMYLCASSCLWGSEHFFGPGTRLTVL.

On this clonotype: Relative to the germline gene, one junction end is altered; a read error may explain this. The chain couples TRBV18 to TRBJ2-1; the D gene could be TRBD1 or TRBD2 (5 bases each). CDR3 length equals 16 residues. CDR1 is KGHSH and CDR2 is LQKENI in the germline V gene. The CDR3 region is CASSPMGEGEYNEQFF. DNA of the CDR3: TGTGCCAGCTCACCAATGGGGGAAGGAGAGTACAATGAGCAGTTCTTT.

The rearrangement joins TRBV20-1 to TRBJ2-1; D gene ambiguous. CDR3 length: 13 amino acids. V lost 8 bases and J 13 bases, leaving 24 bases between the germline ends. Germline V gives CDR1 DFQATT, CDR2 SNEGSKA (reference sequence). CDR3 sequence: CSSSRSRYNKQFF. The CDR3, as DNA: TGCAGTTCCAGCAGGTCCCGGTACAATAAACAGTTCTTC.

Note on this clonotype: No conserved phenylalanine or tryptophan ends this CDR3, so it is likely a read error. The DNA is omitted, as the CDR3 cannot be located on it reliably, and the CDR3 follows TCRdb's listing. The chain links TRBV11-3 to TRBJ1-1; TRBD1 is the table's D call, not checked against the DNA. The CDR3 extends over 13 residues, inclusive of both ends. The germline CDR1 and CDR2 sequences are SGHNT and YENEEA. The CDR3 sequence: CASSRDRNTEVSS.